This TCR beta chain was profiled in a study of T cell responses to AZD1222 COVID-19 vaccine. The wider study: Both about-4-week and about-12-week second-dose recipients were combined. Study-level points and caveats: In a largely white British group with more females than males, clonal diversity was possibly underestimated. Only 6 or 7 people who got AZD1222 tested seropositive at baseline. Unmutated variant regions are reportedly targeted by nearly half of spike-specific TCRs.

The CDR3 length is 13 residues. In germline, CDR1 is SGHTA, CDR2 FQGNSA. Trimming cost V 4 bases and J 6 bases, with 13 bases left between them. Method: immunoSEQ multiplex PCR; TCRdb's copy keeps in-frame clones and lacks some. The table lists over 95,000 clones, 85% to 90% of them singletons. In its sample, this clone was seen once. What it binds is not known. This TCR was recovered from an adult in good health. The source material was peripheral blood, sampled on day 0 of AZD1222 vaccination. The genes are TRBV7-2 and TRBJ2-7; possible D gene TRBD1, 6 bases. The CDR3 DNA follows: TGTGCCAGCAGCTCTAACAGGGACACCGAGCAGTACTTC. This codes for CASSSNRDTEQYF.